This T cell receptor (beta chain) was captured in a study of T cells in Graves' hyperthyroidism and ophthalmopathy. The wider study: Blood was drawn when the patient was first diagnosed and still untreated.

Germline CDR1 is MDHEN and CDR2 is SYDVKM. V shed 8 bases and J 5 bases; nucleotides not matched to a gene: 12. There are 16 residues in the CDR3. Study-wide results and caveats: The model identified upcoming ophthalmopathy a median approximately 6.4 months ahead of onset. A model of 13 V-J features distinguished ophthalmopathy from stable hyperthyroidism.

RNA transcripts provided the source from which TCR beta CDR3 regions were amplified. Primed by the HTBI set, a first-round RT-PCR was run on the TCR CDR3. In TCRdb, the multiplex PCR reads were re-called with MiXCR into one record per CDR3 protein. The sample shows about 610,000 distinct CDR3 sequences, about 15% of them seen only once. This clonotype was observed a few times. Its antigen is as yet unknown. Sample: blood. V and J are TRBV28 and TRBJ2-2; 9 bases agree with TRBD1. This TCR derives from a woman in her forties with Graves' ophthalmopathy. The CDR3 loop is CASEPPGQGNTGELFF. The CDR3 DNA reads TGTGCCAGCGAGCCTCCGGGACAGGGTAATACCGGGGAGCTGTTTTTT.